Each of the 23 T cell receptor beta chains below was sequenced from the same sample in a study of technical replicates of blood from several donors. TCRdb's table, derived via immunoSEQ multiplex PCR, lists solely in-frame clones and lacks some. The sample holds about 79,000 clones, around 94% seen once. Sample: T cells isolated from PBMCs. These receptors were collected from a human donor in good health.

V and J are TRBV10-1 and TRBJ2-7; D remains unclear. With 0 bases removed from V and 6 bases from J, the gap between germline ends came to 9 bases. In germline, CDR1 is WNHNN, CDR2 SYGVQD (reference sequence). The CDR3 runs to 13 residues. The CDR3 loop is CASSESIAFEQYF. The CDR3, as DNA: TGCGCCAGCAGTGAGTCCATAGCTTTCGAGCAGTACTTC.

The DNA of the CDR3 is TGTGCCAGCAGCCAAAACGTGGCTGTCGAGCAGTACTTC. The encoded protein is CASSQNVAVEQYF. The V call is TRBV27, the J call TRBJ2-7; D remains unclear. V lost 6 bases and J 6 bases, leaving 15 bases between the germline ends. Germline loops: CDR1 MNHEY, CDR2 SMNVEV (reference sequence). The CDR3 is 13 residues long.

This rearrangement joins TRBV5-6 to TRBJ2-1, with TRBD1 matching 10 bases. CDR3 length: 15 amino acids. Per germline, CDR1 SGHDT and CDR2 YYEEEE. V was pared by 4 bases and J by 6 bases, with 7 bases of the junction left unmatched. The CDR3 DNA reads as TGTGCCAGCAGCCCAGGACAGGGGGTGGTCAATGAGCAGTTCTTC. It translates to CASSPGQGVVNEQFF.

The chain uses TRBV27 and TRBJ2-7; 7 bases are a match to TRBD1. V trimming: 5 bases; J trimming: 5 bases; junction bases outside the gene matches: 12. Germline CDR1 and CDR2: MNHEY and SMNVEV (reference sequence). The CDR3 length is 15 residues. The CDR3, as DNA: TGTGCCAGCAGTCCCCAGACAGGGTTGTTCGACGAGCAGTACTTC. Translating gives CASSPQTGLFDEQYF.

The rearrangement joins TRBV2 to TRBJ2-2, with TRBD2 matching 8 bases. The CDR3 contains 15 residues. Trimming removed 6 bases from V and 3 bases from J; junction bases left unmatched: 6. Germline V gene lookup returns CDR1 SNHLY and CDR2 FYNNEI. The CDR3 sequence: CASRRLATDTGELFF. In DNA form, the CDR3 reads TGTGCCAGCAGAAGACTAGCGACCGACACCGGGGAGCTGTTTTTT.

The genes are TRBV27 and TRBJ1-5; a weak D match, TRBD1 (5 bases). Trimming cost V 5 bases and J 2 bases, with 13 bases left between them. CDR1 and CDR2 from the germline V gene are MNHEY and SMNVEV (reference sequence). The CDR3 runs 15 residues. The CDR3 DNA reads TGTGCCAGCAGTGGGGCTCCTCTGGGCAATCAGCCCCAGCATTTT. Translation gives CASSGAPLGNQPQHF.

The rearrangement joins TRBV5-8 to TRBJ2-7, with 8 bases aligning to TRBD1. V was pared by 4 bases and J by 3 bases, with 9 bases of the junction left unmatched. The CDR3 contains 15 residues. CDR1 SGHTS and CDR2 YDEGEE come from the germline V gene. The chain's CDR3 is CASSMGTGGFYEQYF. In nucleotides, the CDR3 is TGTGCCAGCAGCATGGGGACAGGAGGATTCTACGAGCAGTACTTC. Based on the CDR3 plus reference TRBV5-8 and TRBJ2-7, the full variable domain is EAGVTQSPTHLIKTRGQQATLRCSPISGHTSVYWYQQALGLGLQFLLWYDEGEERNRGNFPPRFSGRQFPNYSSELNVNALELEDSALYLCASSMGTGGFYEQYFGPGTRLTVT.

CDR3 region: CASSDWDNQPQHF. CDR3 DNA sequence: TGCGCCAGCAGTGATTGGGACAACCAGCCCCAGCATTTT. The V and J genes are TRBV10-2 and TRBJ1-5, with D possibly being TRBD1 (6 bases). Between the trimmed V and J ends, which lost 3 bases and 7 bases, there was a span of 10 bases. Germline V CDR1 and CDR2: WSHSY, SAAADI. The CDR3 contains 13 residues.

J is TRBJ2-7 and V is TRBV5-6, with D perhaps TRBD1 (6 bases). Germline values: CDR1 SGHDT, CDR2 YYEEEE. V was cut by 4 bases and J by 2 bases, with 13 bases left in between. The CDR3 totals 14 residues. The CDR3 coding sequence is TGTGCCAGCAGCCCCTGGACAGATCCCTACGAGCAGTACTTC. Residues: CASSPWTDPYEQYF.

The chain recombines TRBV2 with TRBJ2-7, with no clear D. The germline CDR1 and CDR2 sequences are SNHLY and FYNNEI. The V end was cut by 7 bases, the J end by 4 bases, with 17 bases between. The CDR3 length is 14 residues. DNA for the CDR3: TGTGCCAGCAAACGGGTCACCCTAGAGTACGAGCAGTACTTC. It encodes CASKRVTLEYEQYF.

The rearrangement links TRBV11-2 to TRBJ2-5; D perhaps matches TRBD1 (5 bases). The V gene lost 5 bases and the J gene lost 0 bases, with 13 bases spanning the gap. Germline CDR1 reads SGHAT; CDR2 reads FQNNGV. This CDR3 has 15 amino acids. CDR3 in DNA: TGTGCCAGCAGCGTGGAGACAGTGTACCAAGAGACCCAGTACTTC. Protein sequence: CASSVETVYQETQYF.

The rearrangement uses TRBV14 and TRBJ2-5; a weak D match, TRBD1 (5 bases). The V gene's germline CDR1 is SGHDN and CDR2 FVKESK. The CDR3 runs 18 residues. Trimming stripped 3 bases from V and 5 bases from J, with 25 bases between. The DNA for the CDR3 is TGTGCCAGCAGCCAGGAATACCAAGGGGCAGGCCAATGGGAGACCCAGTACTTC. Its translation: CASSQEYQGAGQWETQYF.

This chain joins TRBV4-2 and TRBJ2-7; 9 positions match TRBD1. In germline, CDR1 is LGHNA, CDR2 YNFKEQ. The CDR3 is 15 amino acids. Unmatched junction bases numbered 8, after V lost 1 base and J lost 7 bases. CDR3 in DNA: TGTGCCAGCAGCCAAGTCCCGGGACAGGGAATAGAGCAGTACTTC. Protein: CASSQVPGQGIEQYF.

The chain employs TRBV6-5 and TRBJ1-2; 9 bases are shared with TRBD1. The trim removed 5 bases at V and 4 bases at J, leaving 8 bases unmatched. The CDR3 runs 15 residues. Germline CDR1 is MNHEY and CDR2 is SVGAGI. The CDR3 region has the DNA TGTGCCAGCAGTATATTGGGACAGGGATTCTATGGCTACACCTTC. This sequence encodes CASSILGQGFYGYTF.

The chain joins TRBV7-9 to TRBJ1-2; no reliable D call. Trimming pared 0 bases from V and 8 bases from J, leaving 10 bases between. This CDR3 is built from 13 residues. Germline lookup yields CDR1 SEHNR and CDR2 FQNEAQ (reference sequence). CDR3 sequence (DNA): TGTGCCAGCAGCTTAGCGCTTCTCTACGGCTACACCTTC. This gives the protein CASSLALLYGYTF.

Only one count was recorded for this clone. The chain links TRBV23-1 to TRBJ2-7; 8 nucleotides align to TRBD1. TRBV23-1 is sorted into the ORF group, with uncertain function. J was trimmed by 7 bases and V by 4 bases; bases with no gene match: 0. The CDR3 consists of 11 residues. The CDR3 DNA reads TGCGCCAGCAGTCGGACAGGGGAGCAGTACTTC. Translated, it gives CASSRTGEQYF.

The chain combines TRBV28 with TRBJ2-3; TRBD1 aligns across 7 bases. The germline gives CDR1 MDHEN, CDR2 SYDVKM. The CDR3 has 14 amino acids. Trimming took 5 bases from V and 6 from J; bases not matched to a gene: 8. CDR3 bases: TGTGCCAGCAGTCCGGGGACAGTTGGCGATACGCAGTATTTT. As protein: CASSPGTVGDTQYF.

This sequence joins TRBV5-1 and TRBJ2-3, with 7 bases lining up with TRBD1. This CDR3 is built from 15 residues. Trimming at V came to 4 bases and at J to 2 bases, leaving 7 bases not matched to a gene. CDR1 is SGHRS and CDR2 is YFSETQ in the germline V gene. The CDR3 DNA is TGCGCCAGCAGCCCTGGGACAGTGAACACAGATACGCAGTATTTT. Translated, it gives CASSPGTVNTDTQYF.

As regards this clone: The sample carries other DNA sequences with the same CDR3. The V gene is TRBV11-2, the J gene TRBJ1-1; D is undetermined. Trimming removed 5 bases at V and 1 base at J, with 8 bases between. Germline V lookup: CDR1 SGHAT, CDR2 FQNNGV. There are 13 residues in the CDR3. The CDR3 sequence: CASSTQENTEAFF. The CDR3 DNA follows: TGTGCCAGCAGCACGCAGGAGAACACTGAAGCTTTCTTT.

V usage is TRBV11-3 and J usage is TRBJ2-2, with D possibly matching TRBD2 (6 bases). This CDR3 has 19 amino acids. The ends were cut back, 5 bases at V and 3 bases at J, with 25 bases in the middle. Looked up from germline, CDR1 is SGHNT and CDR2 is YENEEA. Written as DNA, the CDR3 is TGTGCCAGCAGCCTAGGTGAATGGAGGGAGACTCGGGACACCGGGGAGCTGTTTTTT. The encoded protein is CASSLGEWRETRDTGELFF.

V and J are TRBV9 and TRBJ2-3; 7 nucleotides agree with TRBD2. Germline CDR1 and CDR2: SGDLS and YYNGEE. The length of the CDR3 is 16 residues. V lost 3 bases to trimming and J lost 2 bases; unmatched junction nucleotides: 9. Written as DNA, the CDR3 is TGTGCCAGCAGCGGACGGGCGGGACTACACACAGATACGCAGTATTTT. It translates to CASSGRAGLHTDTQYF.

The chain employs TRBV4-1 and TRBJ2-7; 8 positions match TRBD2. With V trimmed by 0 bases and J by 3 bases, 7 bases remained unmatched. CDR1 is MGHRA and CDR2 is YSYEKL in the germline V gene. The CDR3 extends over 16 amino acids. CDR3 protein: CASSQDSGGLIYEQYF. CDR3 bases: TGCGCCAGCAGCCAAGATTCGGGAGGGCTTATCTACGAGCAGTACTTC.

The chain couples TRBV7-9 to TRBJ1-1; D may be TRBD1 (6 bases). The CDR3 is made up of 16 amino acids. Germline CDR1 and CDR2: SEHNR and FQNEAQ (reference sequence). V gave up 0 bases and J gave up 5 bases, with 16 bases separating them. The CDR3 DNA reads as TGTGCCAGCAGCTTAGCCCAGGGGCGCGGGGGGACTGAAGCTTTCTTT. Its translation is CASSLAQGRGGTEAFF.